A single sample gave rise to the 8 T cell receptor beta chains below, sequenced in a study of beta chain features in type 1 diabetes. cDNA synthesis used the whole RNA isolate, giving expressed TCRB sequences. TCRdb keeps only in-frame clones here, not all; method: immunoSEQ multiplex PCR. This sample has 250,000 to 350,000 clones; 12% to 15% occur once, and the top ten carry under 8.5%. The sequenced material came from central memory CD4+ T cells from blood. The receptors derive from a man aged 30 to 39 in good health.

The CDR3 reads CASSFGGSMSYEQYF. For the CDR3, the DNA is TGTGCCAGCAGCTTTGGGGGGTCTATGTCCTACGAGCAGTACTTC. V and J are TRBV7-9 and TRBJ2-7; a possible D gene is TRBD2 (6 bases). The germline gives CDR1 SEHNR, CDR2 FQNEAQ (reference sequence). The ends were cut back, 3 bases at V and 1 base at J, with 13 bases in the middle. This CDR3 has 15 residues.

This clone was seen ten or more times. CDR3 nucleotides: TGTGCCAGCGGACAGGGGCGGAACGAGCAGTACGTC. Encoded protein: CASGQGRNEQYV. The V call is TRBV6-6, the J call TRBJ2-7; 9 bases agree with TRBD1. J was trimmed by 5 bases and V by 8 bases; bases with no gene match: 4. This CDR3 spans 12 amino acids. Looked up from germline, CDR1 is MNHNY and CDR2 is SVGAGI (reference sequence).

The J gene is TRBJ2-1, the V gene TRBV7-9; 9 bases match TRBD2. Looked up from germline, CDR1 is SEHNR and CDR2 is FQNEAQ (reference sequence). The CDR3 contains 15 residues. Trimming removed 5 bases from V and 3 bases from J; junction bases left unmatched: 5. The CDR3 DNA is TGTGCCAGCAGCCGCGATAGCGGGGGCTACAATGAGCAGTTCTTC. Translated: CASSRDSGGYNEQFF.

In this sample, this clone turned up a few times. The CDR3: CASSLKVSPLHF. The CDR3 DNA sequence: TGTGCCAGCAGTTTAAAGGTCTCACCCCTCCACTTT. The chain carries TRBV28 and TRBJ1-6; D is uncertain. V dropped 2 bases and J dropped 10 bases, with 6 bases sitting between them. Looked up from germline, CDR1 is MDHEN and CDR2 is SYDVKM. CDR3 length equals 12 residues.

Many counts were recorded for this clone. The rearrangement joins TRBV18 to TRBJ2-7; the match to TRBD2 covers 8 bases. CDR1 and CDR2 from the germline V gene are KGHSH and LQKENI. CDR3 length: 17 residues. Trimming took 0 bases from V and 3 from J; bases not matched to a gene: 10. CDR3 nucleotide sequence: TGTGCCAGCTCACCACCGGGCGGGGGGCCGACTTTCTACGAGCAGTACTTC. Protein product: CASSPPGGGPTFYEQYF.

This clone has at least ten counts. The rearrangement links TRBV28 to TRBJ2-1; 7 positions match TRBD2. This CDR3 comprises 15 residues. CDR1 MDHEN and CDR2 SYDVKM come from the germline V gene. With 7 bases clipped from V and 4 bases from J, the junction kept 10 bases outside the gene matches. The CDR3 sequence is CASISGASGYNEQFF. Here the CDR3 DNA reads TGTGCCAGCATCTCCGGGGCTAGCGGATACAATGAGCAGTTCTTC.

This chain uses TRBV10-3 with TRBJ1-5, with a weak D call TRBD1 (5 bases). In germline, CDR1 is ENHRY, CDR2 SYGVKD. CDR3 size: 15 residues. Trimming took off 2 bases at V and 7 bases at J, with 15 bases between the two ends. This CDR3 is CAISEAEGMGQPQHF. CDR3 coding DNA: TGTGCCATCAGTGAGGCGGAGGGGATGGGGCAGCCCCAGCATTTT.

Comments on this clone: Other nucleotide sequences from this sample produce the same CDR3. The chain has TRBV11-2 and TRBJ2-3, with D tentatively TRBD2 (6 bases). The CDR3 covers 15 residues. CDR1 is SGHAT and CDR2 is FQNNGV in the germline V gene. V lost 1 base, J lost 3 bases, and 11 bases lay in between. The CDR3 sequence: CASSLGGGLTDTQYF. CDR3 DNA sequence: TGTGCCAGCAGCTTAGGAGGAGGGTTAACAGATACGCAGTATTTT.